The rows below give T cell receptor beta chains drawn from one sample of a study of T cell responses to AZD1222 COVID-19 vaccine. Profiled with immunoSEQ multiplex PCR; TCRdb holds only in-frame clones, not every one. The sample has roughly 30,000 clones; 70% to 80% are singletons. The sequences come from peripheral blood, collected 28 days after the second AZD1222 dose. These receptor sequences come from an adult who received the AZD1222 COVID-19 vaccine. Each CDR3 is given with its conserved first and last residue. D genes are given only for firm matches. Only part of the rows carry a size: once, few, many, or a class if the clone is expanded.

v_call: TRBV5-4; j_call: TRBJ2-3; clone_size: once; d_call: TRBD2; cdr3_aa: CASSSGTTMPTQYF; cdr3_nt: TGTGCCAGCAGCTCCGGGACTACAATGCCGACGCAGTATTTT
v_call: TRBV7-9; j_call: TRBJ2-3; clone_size: NA; d_call: TRBD2; cdr3_aa: CASSPRLGRERDTQYF; cdr3_nt: TGTGCCAGCAGCCCGAGACTAGGGAGGGAACGAGATACGCAGTATTTT
v_call: TRBV2; j_call: TRBJ2-1; clone_size: once; d_call: NA; cdr3_aa: CARSGPSNEQFF; cdr3_nt: TGTGCCAGAAGCGGTCCGAGCAATGAGCAGTTCTTC
v_call: TRBV5-1; j_call: TRBJ2-2; clone_size: NA; d_call: NA; cdr3_aa: CASSFMGANTGELFF; cdr3_nt: TGCGCCAGCAGCTTTATGGGGGCGAACACCGGGGAGCTGTTTTTT
v_call: TRBV10-1; j_call: TRBJ2-3; clone_size: few; d_call: TRBD1; cdr3_aa: CASKPGQGTNTDTQYF; cdr3_nt: TGCGCCAGCAAGCCGGGACAGGGAACAAACACAGATACGCAGTATTTT
v_call: TRBV10-2; j_call: TRBJ1-1; clone_size: NA; d_call: NA; cdr3_aa: CASSEGGKGTEAFF; cdr3_nt: TGCGCCAGCAGTGAAGGCGGAAAGGGGACTGAAGCTTTCTTT
v_call: TRBV9; j_call: TRBJ2-2; clone_size: few; d_call: NA; cdr3_aa: CASSVVSTGELFF; cdr3_nt: TGTGCCAGCAGCGTAGTGAGCACCGGGGAGCTGTTTTTT
v_call: TRBV24-1; j_call: TRBJ2-3; clone_size: NA; d_call: NA; cdr3_aa: CATSDFNTDTQYF; cdr3_nt: TGTGCCACCAGTGATTTTAACACAGATACGCAGTATTTT
v_call: TRBV7-2; j_call: TRBJ2-1; clone_size: NA; d_call: TRBD2; cdr3_aa: CASSSRLANEQFF; cdr3_nt: TGTGCCAGCAGCTCCCGACTAGCAAATGAGCAGTTCTTC
v_call: TRBV6-5; j_call: TRBJ2-3; clone_size: NA; d_call: NA; cdr3_aa: CASSYLAPGDTQYF; cdr3_nt: TGTGCCAGCAGTTATTTAGCCCCCGGGGATACGCAGTATTTT
v_call: TRBV4-2; j_call: TRBJ2-3; clone_size: NA; d_call: TRBD2; cdr3_aa: CASSQGSSGRSTDTQYF; cdr3_nt: TGTGCCAGCAGCCAAGGGTCTAGCGGGCGCAGCACAGATACGCAGTATTTT
v_call: TRBV18; j_call: TRBJ1-1; clone_size: NA; d_call: NA; cdr3_aa: CASSQGRFSAFF; cdr3_nt: TGTGCCAGCTCACAAGGGAGGTTTTCGGCTTTCTTT
v_call: TRBV7-2; j_call: TRBJ1-2; clone_size: NA; d_call: NA; cdr3_aa: CASSSPNGSGYTF; cdr3_nt: TGTGCCAGCAGCTCCCCGAACGGGAGTGGCTACACCTTC
v_call: TRBV6-1; j_call: TRBJ2-2; clone_size: medium-sized; d_call: NA; cdr3_aa: CASSDRVRSGELFF; cdr3_nt: TGTGCCAGCAGTGACCGCGTGAGGTCCGGGGAGCTGTTTTTT
v_call: TRBV3-1/TRBV3-2; j_call: TRBJ2-3; clone_size: NA; d_call: NA; cdr3_aa: CASSQGGGGTDTQYF; cdr3_nt: TGTGCCAGCAGCCAAGGGGGAGGAGGCACAGATACGCAGTATTTT
v_call: TRBV7-9; j_call: TRBJ1-2; clone_size: NA; d_call: TRBD1; cdr3_aa: CASSLDRAGYGYTF; cdr3_nt: TGTGCCAGCAGCCTAGACAGGGCCGGCTATGGCTACACCTTC
v_call: TRBV27; j_call: TRBJ1-3; clone_size: NA; d_call: NA; cdr3_aa: CASSSEGSDGNTIYF; cdr3_nt: TGTGCCAGCAGTTCGGAGGGTTCGGACGGAAACACCATATATTTT
v_call: TRBV5-8; j_call: TRBJ2-7; clone_size: NA; d_call: TRBD1; cdr3_aa: CAGTGDSYEQYF; cdr3_nt: TGTGCCGGAACAGGGGATTCCTACGAGCAGTACTTC
v_call: TRBV6-1; j_call: TRBJ1-2; clone_size: few; d_call: NA; cdr3_aa: CARGEGSYGYTF; cdr3_nt: TGTGCCCGCGGTGAGGGATCCTATGGCTACACCTTC
v_call: TRBV28; j_call: TRBJ1-1; clone_size: NA; d_call: NA; cdr3_aa: CASSDPRQKLNTEAFF; cdr3_nt: TGTGCCAGCAGTGACCCCAGACAGAAATTGAACACTGAAGCTTTCTTT
v_call: TRBV4-1; j_call: TRBJ1-1; clone_size: NA; d_call: NA; cdr3_aa: CASSQDGGLNTEAFF; cdr3_nt: TGCGCCAGCAGCCAAGATGGGGGGCTGAACACTGAAGCTTTCTTT
v_call: TRBV9; j_call: TRBJ2-3; clone_size: NA; d_call: TRBD2; cdr3_aa: CASSIGTSSGTDTQYF; cdr3_nt: TGTGCCAGCAGCATCGGGACTAGCTCTGGCACAGATACGCAGTATTTT
v_call: TRBV7-8; j_call: TRBJ1-1; clone_size: NA; d_call: NA; cdr3_aa: CASSPTGTVNTEAFF; cdr3_nt: TGTGCCAGCAGCCCAACCGGGACGGTGAACACTGAAGCTTTCTTT
v_call: TRBV20-1; j_call: TRBJ2-2; clone_size: NA; d_call: TRBD1; cdr3_aa: CSASRDRGRELFF; cdr3_nt: TGCAGTGCTAGTAGGGACAGGGGGCGGGAGCTGTTTTTT
v_call: TRBV4-1; j_call: TRBJ1-5; clone_size: NA; d_call: NA; cdr3_aa: CASSQDDRTSLGNQPQHF; cdr3_nt: TGCGCCAGCAGCCAGGACGACAGAACCAGTCTCGGCAATCAGCCCCAGCATTTT
v_call: TRBV19; j_call: TRBJ1-5; clone_size: NA; d_call: NA; cdr3_aa: CASSIDRGNNQPQHF; cdr3_nt: TGTGCCAGTAGTATAGATCGAGGGAACAATCAGCCCCAGCATTTT
v_call: TRBV2; j_call: TRBJ1-5; clone_size: NA; d_call: NA; cdr3_aa: CASSDSPNQPQHF; cdr3_nt: TGTGCCAGCAGTGACTCCCCCAATCAGCCCCAGCATTTT
v_call: TRBV5-1; j_call: TRBJ2-2; clone_size: NA; d_call: NA; cdr3_aa: CASSLEQGRPGELFF; cdr3_nt: TGCGCCAGCAGCTTGGAACAGGGCCGGCCCGGGGAGCTGTTTTTT
v_call: TRBV11-2; j_call: TRBJ1-1; clone_size: NA; d_call: NA; cdr3_aa: CASSPSTVAEAFF; cdr3_nt: TGTGCCAGCAGCCCCTCAACGGTGGCTGAAGCTTTCTTT
v_call: TRBV18; j_call: TRBJ2-5; clone_size: NA; d_call: NA; cdr3_aa: CASSPGSGRETQYF; cdr3_nt: TGTGCCAGCTCACCCGGGTCTGGCAGGGAGACCCAGTACTTC
v_call: TRBV18; j_call: TRBJ2-3; clone_size: NA; d_call: TRBD2; cdr3_aa: CASSPRTSGGADTQYF; cdr3_nt: TGTGCCAGCTCACCAAGGACTAGCGGGGGGGCAGATACGCAGTATTTT
v_call: TRBV11-2; j_call: TRBJ1-1; clone_size: NA; d_call: TRBD1; cdr3_aa: CASSFTGVEAFF; cdr3_nt: TGTGCCAGCAGCTTCACAGGGGTTGAAGCTTTCTTT
v_call: TRBV19; j_call: TRBJ1-5; clone_size: NA; d_call: TRBD1; cdr3_aa: CASSIGTGNNQPQHF; cdr3_nt: TGTGCCAGTAGTATTGGGACAGGGAACAATCAGCCCCAGCATTTT
v_call: TRBV6-4; j_call: TRBJ1-2; clone_size: NA; d_call: TRBD1; cdr3_aa: CASSPRGDRTFYGYTF; cdr3_nt: TGTGCCAGCAGCCCCCGGGGGGACAGGACCTTCTATGGCTACACCTTC
v_call: TRBV25-1; j_call: TRBJ1-1; clone_size: NA; d_call: NA; cdr3_aa: CASSVGVGTEAFF; cdr3_nt: TGTGCCAGCAGTGTTGGCGTGGGCACTGAAGCTTTCTTT
v_call: TRBV4-1; j_call: TRBJ1-5; clone_size: NA; d_call: NA; cdr3_aa: CASSLTRASNQPQHF; cdr3_nt: TGCGCCAGCAGCCTTACGCGAGCTAGCAATCAGCCCCAGCATTTT
v_call: TRBV29-1; j_call: TRBJ2-3; clone_size: NA; d_call: NA; cdr3_aa: CSVDDGGADTQYF; cdr3_nt: TGCAGCGTTGATGATGGTGGTGCAGATACGCAGTATTTT
v_call: TRBV5-4; j_call: TRBJ1-2; clone_size: NA; d_call: NA; cdr3_aa: CASSLQRTGGYTF; cdr3_nt: TGTGCCAGCAGCTTACAGAGGACGGGGGGCTACACCTTC
v_call: TRBV28; j_call: TRBJ1-4; clone_size: NA; d_call: NA; cdr3_aa: CASSLGGGATNEKLFF; cdr3_nt: TGTGCCAGCAGTTTGGGGGGTGGGGCAACTAATGAAAAACTGTTTTTT